The TCR beta chain under discussion was sequenced for a study of CD8+CD57+ T cells in acquired aplastic anemia. In the study overall: The average for DNA from sorted CD4+ and CD8+ cells was 3 to 3.5 ug. Whole-study results and caveats: Roughly 29 was the count of CD8+ CDR3 sequences that patients shared with controls. CD8+ Simpson's diversity in patients was not significantly different from that in controls.

Both TCR beta VDJ combination and CDR3 sequence profiling were carried out. Genomic DNA was the template for this profiling. TCRdb processed the reads anew with MiXCR; each CDR3 protein has one entry. The table shows 200,000 or so distinct CDR3 sequences, with approximately 60% occurring only once. Regarding this clonotype: What it binds is not known.

The CDR3 covers 15 residues. V gave up 11 bases and J gave up 10 bases; unmatched junction bases: 13. The germline V gene encodes CDR1 LNHDA and CDR2 SQIVND (reference sequence). Patients picked for sequencing had shown CD8+CD57+ cell expansion detected by flow cytometry. Everyone among the patients had severe acquired aplastic anemia. The clonotype originates from a human donor with aplastic anemia. The specimen was sorted CD4+, CD8+, or CD8+CD57+ T cells (not recorded which) from PBMCs. The chain couples TRBV19 to TRBJ1-6; 11 bases match TRBD1. CDR3 region: CAGTDRGLSGSPLHF. In nucleotides, the CDR3 is TGTGCCGGTACGGACAGGGGGCTTTCGGGGTCACCCCTCCACTTT.